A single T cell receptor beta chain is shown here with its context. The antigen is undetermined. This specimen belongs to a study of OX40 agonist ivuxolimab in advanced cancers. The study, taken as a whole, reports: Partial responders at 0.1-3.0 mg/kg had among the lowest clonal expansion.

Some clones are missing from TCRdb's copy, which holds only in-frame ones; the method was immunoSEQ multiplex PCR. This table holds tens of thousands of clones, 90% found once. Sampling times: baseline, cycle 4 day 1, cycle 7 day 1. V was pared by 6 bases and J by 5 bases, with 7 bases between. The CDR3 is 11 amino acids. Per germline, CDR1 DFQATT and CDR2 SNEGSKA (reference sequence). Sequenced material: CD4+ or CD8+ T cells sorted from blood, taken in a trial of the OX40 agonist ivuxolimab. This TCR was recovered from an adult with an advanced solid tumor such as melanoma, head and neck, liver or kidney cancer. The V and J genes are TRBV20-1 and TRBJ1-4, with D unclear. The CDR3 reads CSAEQNEKLFF. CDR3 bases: TGCAGTGCAGAACAGAATGAAAAACTGTTTTTT.